What follows are 30 T cell receptor beta chains derived from one specimen sequenced in a study of blood T cell repertoires in COVID-19 (TCRdb year 2020). Library preparation employed the immunoSEQ multiplex PCR assay. In TCRdb, the immuneACCESS table is reduced to in-frame sequences with V and J assigned. These tables do not hold every clone; where another copy was compared, an unresolved V gene accounts for under half, and the others remain unexplained. This sample gives about 220,000 clones in total; approximately 83% of them show up just once. Around 3% of the sample belongs to the ten largest clones. The sequencing sample was made of peripheral blood. All receptors come from a woman in her thirties who had recovered from COVID-19.

The chain employs TRBV15 and TRBJ2-1, with D possibly TRBD2 on 5 matching bases. The germline gives CDR1 LNHNV, CDR2 YYDKDF (reference sequence). The V and J ends lost 0 bases and 9 bases respectively, with 12 bases between them. CDR3 size: 14 residues. The CDR3 DNA is TGTGCCACCAGCAGAGATGCGATGGGGAGTGAGCAGTTCTTC. This gives the protein CATSRDAMGSEQFF.

At least ten counts were recorded for this clone. J is TRBJ2-1 and V is TRBV30; 9 nucleotides agree with TRBD1. The germline gives CDR1 GTSNPN, CDR2 SVGIG (reference sequence). This CDR3 contains 12 residues. Germline trimming cut 7 bases from V and 3 bases from J; bases unmatched to any gene: 1. The CDR3 sequence: CALDRGYNEQFF. For the CDR3, the DNA is TGTGCCTTGGACAGGGGCTACAATGAGCAGTTCTTC. The full variable domain, completed using reference TRBV30 and TRBJ2-1, is SQTIHQWPATLVQPVGSPLSLECTVEGTSNPNLYWYRQAAGRGLQLLFYSVGIGQISSEVPQNLSASRPQDRQFILSSKKLLLSDSGFYLCALDRGYNEQFFGPGTRLTVL.

Turning to this clone: The sample holds other DNA sequences that translate to the same CDR3. The chain combines TRBV7-3 with TRBJ1-1; TRBD1 is a possible D gene (5 bases). V was clipped by 1 base and J by 5 bases, with 8 bases between them. The CDR3 consists of 13 residues. Germline CDR1 reads SGHTA; CDR2 reads FQGTGA. The CDR3 nucleotides are TGTGCCAGCAGCTTAATGGAGGGGACTGAAGCTTTCTTT. Protein sequence: CASSLMEGTEAFF.

The chain is built from TRBV2 and TRBJ1-1; perhaps TRBD1 as D (6 bases). The CDR3 runs 14 residues. Germline CDR1 reads SNHLY; CDR2 reads FYNNEI. Trimming left V 5 bases short and J 0 bases short, with 10 bases between. CDR3 amino acids: CASSRTDMNTEAFF. As DNA, the CDR3 is TGTGCCAGCAGTCGGACAGACATGAACACTGAAGCTTTCTTT.

The chain combines TRBV5-4 with TRBJ1-4; D is perhaps TRBD1 (6 bases). The CDR3 has 15 amino acids. V lost 1 base and J lost 4, with 11 bases in between. From germline, CDR1 is SGHNT and CDR2 YYREEE (reference sequence). Here the CDR3 DNA reads TGTGCCAGCAGCTTGAACAGGGCCGTTAATGAAAAACTGTTTTTT. Translated: CASSLNRAVNEKLFF.

Ten or more counts support this clone. The rearrangement uses TRBV29-1 and TRBJ2-1, with TRBD2 matching over 14 bases. This CDR3 has 17 residues. With V trimmed by 6 bases and J by 0 bases, 7 bases remained unmatched. Germline loops: CDR1 SQVTM, CDR2 ANQGSEA. CDR3 sequence: CSVPGTSGGSSYNEQFF. The CDR3, as DNA: TGCAGCGTCCCCGGGACTAGCGGGGGAAGCTCCTACAATGAGCAGTTCTTC.

The chain uses TRBV6-1 and TRBJ2-4; tentative D call: TRBD1 (5 bases). Germline V gene data show CDR1 as MNHNS and CDR2 as SASEGT. This CDR3 is 13 amino acids long. Between the trimmed V and J ends, which lost 3 bases and 4 bases, there was a span of 7 bases. The CDR3 DNA sequence: TGTGCCAGCAGTGACGGACAAAAAAACATTCAGTACTTC. It codes for CASSDGQKNIQYF.

V usage is TRBV7-6 and J usage is TRBJ1-3; D unclear. From germline, CDR1 is SGHVS and CDR2 FNYEAQ. This CDR3 is built from 13 residues. V lost 3 bases to trimming and J lost 9 bases, with 12 bases between them. Here the CDR3 DNA reads TGTGCCAGCAGCTTCCTCGACGGAGCCACCATATATTTT. This codes for CASSFLDGATIYF.

This clone is a singleton in its sample. V and J are TRBV28 and TRBJ1-1; D ambiguous. The CDR3 covers 14 residues. V gave up 7 bases and J gave up 0 bases, with 12 bases separating them. CDR1 and CDR2 from the germline V gene are MDHEN and SYDVKM. CDR3 residues: CASTWARLNTEAFF. In nucleotides, the CDR3 is TGTGCCAGCACCTGGGCCAGATTGAACACTGAAGCTTTCTTT.

The J gene is TRBJ2-7, the V gene TRBV28; the match to TRBD2 covers 8 bases. Germline lookup yields CDR1 MDHEN and CDR2 SYDVKM. Trimming at V came to 6 bases and at J to 2 bases, leaving 6 bases not matched to a gene. The CDR3 contains 14 residues. The CDR3 sequence is CASRHSGGPYEQYF. Here the CDR3 DNA reads TGTGCCAGCAGGCACTCGGGGGGGCCCTACGAGCAGTACTTC.

CDR3 protein: CASSGPGATETYEQYF. The CDR3 nucleotides are TGTGCCAGCAGCGGACCTGGGGCGACGGAGACCTACGAGCAGTACTTC. The chain employs TRBV9 and TRBJ2-7; D might be TRBD1 (5 bases). Between the trimmed V and J ends, which lost 3 bases and 2 bases, there was a span of 18 bases. CDR1 and CDR2 (germline): SGDLS, YYNGEE. The CDR3 runs 16 residues.

This clone was found a few times. The genes are TRBV10-3 and TRBJ2-1, with 9 bases matching TRBD2. Germline V lookup: CDR1 ENHRY, CDR2 SYGVKD. V was clipped by 8 bases and J by 8 bases; unmatched bases: 4. The CDR3 spans 12 residues. CDR3 DNA sequence: TGTGCCATCGGAAGACTAGCGGATGAGCAGTTCTTC. It specifies CAIGRLADEQFF.

The V gene is TRBV5-1, the J gene TRBJ2-1, with D possibly being TRBD2 (6 bases). The V gene lost 0 bases and the J gene lost 8 bases, with 18 bases spanning the gap. Germline values: CDR1 SGHRS, CDR2 YFSETQ. There are 16 residues in the CDR3. The CDR3 region has the DNA TGCGCCAGCAGCTTGGAGCTCCGTTTCGGGAGCGATGAGCAGTTCTTC. This translates into CASSLELRFGSDEQFF.

Only a few counts were recorded for this clone. The chain is built from TRBV9 and TRBJ1-2, with TRBD1 matching 7 bases. Germline CDR1 reads SGDLS; CDR2 reads YYNGEE. J was trimmed by 3 bases and V by 3 bases; bases with no gene match: 8. The CDR3 loop spans 15 amino acids. In DNA, the CDR3 is TGTGCCAGCAGCGCCCATTCCGGGACAGACTATGGCTACACCTTC. This encodes CASSAHSGTDYGYTF.

The V gene is TRBV6-5, the J gene TRBJ1-6, with 9 bases matching TRBD1. The V gene's germline CDR1 is MNHEY and CDR2 SVGAGI. The V and J ends lost 6 bases and 9 bases, in that order; junction bases with no gene match: 6. CDR3 size: 14 residues. DNA of the CDR3: TGTGCCAGCAGGGGGACAGGGTTGACTTCACCCCTCCACTTT. This sequence encodes CASRGTGLTSPLHF.

J is TRBJ2-6 and V is TRBV6-6, with D uncertain. V lost 4 bases and J 2 bases, leaving 3 bases between the germline ends. The CDR3 has 13 residues. CDR1 MNHNY and CDR2 SVGAGI come from the germline V gene (reference sequence). The CDR3 is CASSFAGANVLTF. In DNA form, the CDR3 reads TGTGCCAGCAGTTTCGCTGGGGCCAACGTCCTGACTTTC.

This chain joins TRBV9 and TRBJ2-5, with D hard to call. Trimming took off 0 bases at V and 5 bases at J, with 11 bases between the two ends. Germline lookup yields CDR1 SGDLS and CDR2 YYNGEE. The CDR3 covers 14 residues. CDR3 sequence: CASSVGGLRETQYF. In nucleotides, the CDR3 is TGTGCCAGCAGCGTAGGCGGATTAAGGGAGACCCAGTACTTC. Based on the CDR3 plus reference TRBV9 and TRBJ2-5, the full variable domain is DSGVTQTPKHLITATGQRVTLRCSPRSGDLSVYWYQQSLDQGLQFLIQYYNGEERAKGNILERFSAQQFPDLHSELNLSSLELGDSALYFCASSVGGLRETQYFGPGTRLLVL.

V gene TRBV10-3 combines with J gene TRBJ2-3, with 11 nucleotides matching TRBD1. The junction had 3 bases not matched to a gene; V was cut back by 6 bases and J by 4 bases. Germline V gene data show CDR1 as ENHRY and CDR2 as SYGVKD. This CDR3 has 14 amino acids. CDR3 sequence (DNA): TGTGCCATCAGGGGACAGGGGGGAGCAGATACGCAGTATTTT. Amino acid sequence: CAIRGQGGADTQYF.

The rearrangement joins TRBV7-3 to TRBJ2-6; the match to TRBD2 covers 7 bases. V dropped 5 bases and J dropped 4; count of bases not matched to a gene: 20. Germline V gene data show CDR1 as SGHTA and CDR2 as FQGTGA. The CDR3 has 20 residues. The CDR3, as DNA: TGTGCCAGCAGCCCCCAGCCCCCTTATATGGGAGGGTCCGGGGCCAACGTCCTGACTTTC. This gives the protein CASSPQPPYMGGSGANVLTF.

CDR3 nucleotides: TGTGCCAGCAGTTCCGGGGGGAGGGAGACAGATACGCAGTATTTT. Protein product: CASSSGGRETDTQYF. The gene calls are TRBV28 and TRBJ2-3, with 7 bases matching TRBD2. Germline lookup yields CDR1 MDHEN and CDR2 SYDVKM. The CDR3 totals 15 residues. Trimming cost V 4 bases and J 3 bases; bases outside gene matches: 7.

This clone was counted only a few times. The V and J genes are TRBV15 and TRBJ2-2; maybe TRBD1 (5 bases). From germline, CDR1 is LNHNV and CDR2 YYDKDF (reference sequence). Trimming stripped 2 bases from V and 7 bases from J, with 8 bases between. CDR3 length: 13 residues. The CDR3 region is CATSRSQGGELFF. CDR3 DNA sequence: TGTGCCACCAGCAGATCTCAGGGCGGGGAGCTGTTTTTT.

This chain links TRBV5-1 with TRBJ2-7, with D maybe TRBD1 (6 bases). Germline CDR1 and CDR2: SGHRS and YFSETQ. There are 15 residues in the CDR3. The V gene lost 4 bases and the J gene lost 0 bases, with 14 bases spanning the gap. The DNA for the CDR3 is TGCGCCAGCAGCGCGGTCGGACAGAGCTCCTACGAGCAGTACTTC. Translated: CASSAVGQSSYEQYF.

The chain employs TRBV15 and TRBJ1-2; TRBD1 is a possible D gene (5 bases). Germline V CDR1 and CDR2: LNHNV, YYDKDF (reference sequence). V gave up 1 base and J gave up 0 bases, with 12 bases separating them. The CDR3 is 16 amino acids. Here the CDR3 reads CATSRAIAGPNYGYTF. Here the CDR3 DNA reads TGTGCCACCAGCAGAGCGATTGCGGGGCCTAACTATGGCTACACCTTC.

The chain uses TRBV28 and TRBJ1-5; 8 nucleotides agree with TRBD1. The CDR3 totals 17 residues. Germline V lookup: CDR1 MDHEN, CDR2 SYDVKM. V trimming: 3 bases; J trimming: 6 bases; junction bases outside the gene matches: 13. The CDR3: CASSLNLQGALGQPQHF. Here the CDR3 DNA reads TGTGCCAGCAGTTTGAATCTCCAGGGGGCTTTGGGTCAGCCCCAGCATTTT.

The genes are TRBV30 and TRBJ2-7; D gene ambiguous. Germline V gene lookup returns CDR1 GTSNPN and CDR2 SVGIG (reference sequence). The CDR3 runs 12 residues. Trimming removed 2 bases from V and 6 bases from J, with 11 bases in between. The CDR3 coding sequence is TGTGCCTGGAGTCTCAACTACTTCGAGCAGTACTTC. Its translation is CAWSLNYFEQYF.

This clone was seen just once. The DNA for the CDR3 is TGTGCCAGCAGCCCAAATCTCCTAGCGGGAGGGCCTAAGGATACGCAGTATTTT. Protein: CASSPNLLAGGPKDTQYF. The chain has TRBV7-3 and TRBJ2-3; 12 bases line up with TRBD2. Germline-derived CDR1 and CDR2 are SGHTA and FQGTGA. The CDR3 extends over 18 amino acids. V dropped 5 bases and J dropped 6; count of bases not matched to a gene: 15.

The gene calls are TRBV3-1 (or the pseudogene TRBV3-2) and TRBJ1-1; D may be TRBD1 (5 bases). V lost 1 base and J lost 3, with 24 bases in between. Germline CDR1 LGHDT, CDR2 YNNKEL (reference sequence). This CDR3 comprises 19 residues. This CDR3 is CASSQVGGFARESYTEAFF. As DNA, the CDR3 is TGTGCCAGCAGCCAAGTCGGAGGGTTCGCCAGGGAATCGTACACTGAAGCTTTCTTT.

The rearrangement uses TRBV19 and TRBJ2-1, with D possibly matching TRBD2 (5 bases). CDR1 and CDR2 (germline): LNHDA, SQIVND (reference sequence). This CDR3 has 12 amino acids. Trimming left V 8 bases short and J 4 bases short, with 9 bases between. The CDR3 protein is CASWSGYNEQFF. DNA of the CDR3: TGTGCCAGTTGGAGCGGATACAATGAGCAGTTCTTC.

The V call is TRBV5-4, the J call TRBJ2-2; maybe TRBD2 (5 bases). With 7 bases removed from V and 4 bases from J, the gap between germline ends came to 8 bases. Germline V gene sequence: CDR1 SGHNT, CDR2 YYREEE (reference sequence). The CDR3 covers 12 residues. CDR3 sequence (DNA): TGTGCCAGCGCGGGTACCACCGGGGAGCTGTTTTTT. It yields the protein CASAGTTGELFF.

The chain employs TRBV9 and TRBJ2-5, with 9 bases lining up with TRBD1. Losses at the gene ends were 4 bases for V and 2 bases for J; bases not matched to a gene: 3. Germline lookup yields CDR1 SGDLS and CDR2 YYNGEE. This CDR3 has 14 amino acids. The CDR3 is CASSPGQGQETQYF. The CDR3 DNA sequence: TGTGCCAGCAGCCCGGGACAGGGTCAAGAGACCCAGTACTTC. Using reference TRBV9 and TRBJ2-5 for the parts outside the CDR3, the full variable domain is DSGVTQTPKHLITATGQRVTLRCSPRSGDLSVYWYQQSLDQGLQFLIQYYNGEERAKGNILERFSAQQFPDLHSELNLSSLELGDSALYFCASSPGQGQETQYFGPGTRLLVL.